This TCR beta chain was retrieved from a study of CD8+ T cells in alopecia areata. Study-level background: Treatment of the treated patients consisted of oral tofacitinib, 5 to 10 mg twice daily. Findings of the study overall: Patients shared TCRs less clearly than mice did, possibly owing to HLA.

Extracted RNA was reverse transcribed, and the resulting cDNA served as sequencing template. TCRdb's copy holds only in-frame clones and misses some; the assay was immunoSEQ multiplex PCR. Here the sample spans roughly 190,000 clones, 60% being singletons. Treatment denoted: oral pan-JAK inhibitor, 5-10 mg twice daily. Alopecia areata patients provided lesional scalp punch biopsies and peripheral blood. Regarding this clone: Its cognate antigen is unknown.

Looked up from germline, CDR1 is SGHRS and CDR2 is YFSETQ. The V end lost 0 bases, the J end lost 4 bases, and 7 bases lay between the germline ends. This CDR3 has 13 residues. Material: CD4+ T cells sorted from blood, obtained at week 4, from a patient treated with tofacitinib. This TCR was recovered from a human donor with alopecia areata. The genes are TRBV5-1 and TRBJ1-1; unclear D gene. The CDR3 spells CASSLGGGTEAFF. The CDR3 DNA follows: TGCGCCAGCAGCTTGGGTGGAGGCACTGAAGCTTTCTTT.